The clone carrying this TCR beta chain is termed medium-sized. The target antigen is unknown. These data originate in a study of neurological immune-mediated disorders. The team produced cDNA through 5'RACE using 10-nucleotide random UMIs. Whenever a sequencing run was performed, it yielded over 190 million TCR-beta sequences from 15-18 subjects. MiXCR, run by TCRdb on the 5' RACE reads, gives a single entry per CDR3 protein. The data contain about 39,000 distinct CDR3 sequences, roughly 6.9% of them singletons. Overall study results and limits: HTLV-1-associated myelopathy showed the most TCR clonal expansion; multiple sclerosis the least, below healthy controls.

V was cut by 4 bases and J by 4 bases, with 20 bases left in between. The CDR3 extends over 16 amino acids. Germline V gives CDR1 SGHRS, CDR2 YFSETQ. The sorted libraries were prepared using more than 850,000 CD4+ or CD8+ T cells that had themselves been sorted. V usage is TRBV5-1 and J usage is TRBJ1-2; perhaps TRBD1 as D (5 bases). This clonotype was sampled from a middle-aged man in good health. Specimen: CD4+ T cells from blood. CDR3 in amino acids: CASSPGTDRGIYGYTF. The CDR3, as DNA: TGCGCCAGCAGCCCCGGGACGGATCGTGGAATCTATGGCTACACCTTC.